The source of this T cell receptor (beta chain) is a study of PD-1 blockade in mismatch repair-deficient tumors. Overall study context: Patients had approximately 12 mismatch repair-deficient cancer types, all previously treated and progressing. Study outcomes and limitations: Tumor-resident clones, often absent from pretreatment blood, expanded after pembrolizumab and then contracted.

Turning to this clone: Its target is unknown.

All patients were mismatch repair deficient, assessed by either PCR or immunohistochemistry. Three pembrolizumab responders had their TCRs sequenced. Germline V gene lookup returns CDR1 SNHLY and CDR2 FYNNEI. This CDR3 comprises 18 residues. V lost 6 bases and J 0 bases, leaving 21 bases between the germline ends. Repertoires were generated with immunoSEQ multiplex PCR, while TCRdb's copy carries only in-frame clones and drops some. This sample yields about 24,000 clones, of which approximately 83% are seen a single time; around 20% belongs to the top ten. The chain joins TRBV2 to TRBJ1-3; D uncertain. Specimen: peripheral blood, collected 12 weeks after starting pembrolizumab. The sequence was collected from an adult with mismatch repair-deficient cancer. The CDR3, as DNA: TGTGCCAGCAGAGCCACATTCTTCCTCCCCCTCTCTGGAAACACCATATATTTT. It codes for CASRATFFLPLSGNTIYF.